The 30 T cell receptor beta chains below were found in one sample sequenced in a study of cytotoxic CD8 clonotypes in ibrutinib-treated CLL. This table comes from immunoSEQ multiplex PCR, and its TCRdb copy is limited to in-frame clones, with some not included. Here the sample spans around 300,000 clones, approximately 80% being singletons. The material sequenced was PBMCs, taken before ibrutinib treatment. Every receptor here comes from a human donor with chronic lymphocytic leukemia.

The CDR3 coding sequence is TGTGCCAGCAGTTTATTGGTAGCCGGGGAGCTGTTTTTT. The encoded protein is CASSLLVAGELFF. The chain is built from TRBV27 and TRBJ2-2; no clear D. V was shortened by 1 base and J by 6 bases, with 6 bases between the two germline ends. This CDR3 comprises 13 residues. CDR1 is MNHEY, CDR2 SMNVEV, per germline (reference sequence).

In its sample, this clone was seen once. V gene TRBV29-1 combines with J gene TRBJ2-5; perhaps TRBD2 as D (6 bases). Germline CDR1 reads SQVTM; CDR2 reads ANQGSEA. Trimming left V 4 bases short and J 2 bases short, with 11 bases between. The CDR3 is 13 amino acids. The CDR3 reads CSVVNSGQETQYF. Here the CDR3 DNA reads TGCAGCGTTGTGAATAGCGGACAAGAGACCCAGTACTTC.

The rearrangement links TRBV11-2 to TRBJ1-2; D uncertain. The V gene lost 5 bases and the J gene lost 8 bases, with 15 bases spanning the gap. Germline V gene sequence: CDR1 SGHAT, CDR2 FQNNGV. The CDR3 sequence is 13 residues long. CDR3 in amino acids: CASSRSGSEGYTF. Here the CDR3 DNA reads TGTGCCAGCAGCCGGTCAGGATCGGAAGGCTACACCTTC.

V gene TRBV9 combines with J gene TRBJ2-2, with D hard to call. Trimming took 0 bases from V and 9 from J, leaving 12 bases between them. The CDR3 totals 14 residues. Germline V gene lookup returns CDR1 SGDLS and CDR2 YYNGEE. The CDR3 region is CASSVASSGRELFF. The CDR3 DNA follows: TGTGCCAGCAGCGTAGCTAGTTCGGGCAGGGAGCTGTTTTTT. The complete variable domain, with remaining parts taken from reference TRBV9 and TRBJ2-2, reads DSGVTQTPKHLITATGQRVTLRCSPRSGDLSVYWYQQSLDQGLQFLIQYYNGEERAKGNILERFSAQQFPDLHSELNLSSLELGDSALYFCASSVASSGRELFFGEGSRLTVL.

The rearrangement links TRBV13 to TRBJ2-4, with 7 positions matching TRBD2. The CDR3 runs to 17 residues. Germline V gene data show CDR1 as PRHDT and CDR2 as FYEKMQ (reference sequence). V was pared by 4 bases and J by 1 base, with 10 bases of the junction left unmatched. CDR3 in amino acids: CASSSSWTRPAKNIQYF. The CDR3 bases are TGTGCCAGCAGCTCCTCCTGGACTAGACCTGCCAAAAACATTCAGTACTTC.

The gene calls are TRBV10-2 and TRBJ2-5, with D unclear. The germline V and J ends were trimmed by 5 bases and 4 bases, with 11 bases remaining between them. Germline V CDR1 and CDR2: WSHSY, SAAADI. CDR3 length equals 13 residues. CDR3 region: CASSSPGVETQYF. The CDR3 DNA follows: TGCGCCAGCAGTAGTCCAGGCGTAGAGACCCAGTACTTC.

This clone showed up just a few times. The J gene is TRBJ2-7, the V gene TRBV27, with 9 bases matching TRBD1. Trimming took 4 bases from V and 7 from J; bases not matched to a gene: 11. Germline assignment: CDR1 MNHEY and CDR2 SMNVEV (reference sequence). The CDR3 consists of 15 residues. The CDR3 nucleotides are TGTGCCAGCAGTTCTGGGACAGGGTCAACGAGAGAGCAGTACTTC. Its translation: CASSSGTGSTREQYF.

This clone showed up just a few times. The chain combines TRBV30 with TRBJ1-1; D uncertain. V dropped 5 bases and J dropped 4 bases, with 8 bases sitting between them. Looked up from germline, CDR1 is GTSNPN and CDR2 is SVGIG (reference sequence). There are 11 residues in the CDR3. CDR3 in DNA: TGTGCCTGGGGCGTGGGCACTGAAGCTTTCTTT. This codes for CAWGVGTEAFF.

A note on this clone: Other DNA sequences in this sample translate to the same CDR3. The V gene is TRBV5-1, the J gene TRBJ1-1; D unresolved. The CDR3 consists of 13 residues. V gave up 0 bases and J gave up 2 bases, with 5 bases separating them. Germline CDR1 and CDR2: SGHRS and YFSETQ. The CDR3 DNA sequence: TGCGCCAGCAGCTTGGGGGCCAACACTGAAGCTTTCTTT. This sequence encodes CASSLGANTEAFF.

The V and J genes are TRBV29-1 and TRBJ2-3; 12 bases match TRBD2. The CDR3 has 14 amino acids. Germline lookup yields CDR1 SQVTM and CDR2 ANQGSEA. V shed 7 bases, J shed 5 bases, and the junction held 7 bases outside the gene matches. The CDR3 sequence is CSAGLAGREDTQYF. The CDR3 DNA sequence: TGCAGCGCTGGACTAGCGGGACGGGAAGATACGCAGTATTTT.

The rearrangement links TRBV28 to TRBJ2-7; TRBD1 aligns across 8 bases. After removal of 8 bases from V and 2 bases from J, the junction contained 2 bases not matched to a gene. The CDR3 is made up of 12 amino acids. From germline, CDR1 is MDHEN and CDR2 SYDVKM. CDR3 bases: TGTGCCAGCGGACAGGGTCCCTACGAGCAGTACTTC. This codes for CASGQGPYEQYF.

The chain joins TRBV7-2 to TRBJ1-2, with D perhaps matching TRBD1 (5 bases). This CDR3 is 14 amino acids long. V was clipped by 6 bases and J by 1 base, with 12 bases between them. Looked up from germline, CDR1 is SGHTA and CDR2 is FQGNSA. The CDR3 nucleotides read TGTGCCAGCAGTTCAGGGAACCTTAACTATGGCTACACCTTC. It is translated as CASSSGNLNYGYTF.

The chain combines TRBV4-1 with TRBJ2-1; 7 positions match TRBD2. From germline, CDR1 is MGHRA and CDR2 YSYEKL. J lost 5 bases, V lost 1 base, and 8 bases had no gene match. The CDR3 sequence is 16 residues long. CDR3 in amino acids: CASSQVGREAHNEQFF. CDR3 DNA: TGCGCCAGCAGCCAAGTTGGGAGGGAGGCCCACAATGAGCAGTTCTTC.

The genes are TRBV11-2 and TRBJ2-2; 15 bases map to TRBD2. V dropped 5 bases and J dropped 7; count of bases not matched to a gene: 14. This CDR3 is built from 19 residues. CDR1 and CDR2 (germline): SGHAT, FQNNGV. The CDR3 nucleotides are TGTGCCAGCAGCATGGGACTAGCGGGAGGTCTCAAGGGTATCGGGGAGCTGTTTTTT. Its protein product is CASSMGLAGGLKGIGELFF.

The chain couples TRBV25-1 to TRBJ1-1, with a weak D call TRBD1 (5 bases). The CDR3 runs 13 residues. Deletions cut 8 bases from V and 5 bases from J, with 15 bases between. From germline, CDR1 is MGHDK and CDR2 SYGVNS. The CDR3 protein is CASSGTAGTEAFF. The CDR3 DNA reads as TGTGCCAGCTCCGGGACCGCCGGAACTGAAGCTTTCTTT.

This clone has only a few counts. The gene calls are TRBV5-5 and TRBJ1-5, with D hard to call. The germline CDR1 and CDR2 sequences are SGHKS and YYEKEE (reference sequence). With 3 bases removed from V and 6 bases from J, the gap between germline ends came to 19 bases. This CDR3 is 16 amino acids long. CDR3 nucleotide sequence: TGTGCCAGCAGCTCGACTGGGGTTTTGCAAGGTCAGCCCCAGCATTTT. Encoded protein: CASSSTGVLQGQPQHF.

The chain joins TRBV28 to TRBJ2-7; TRBD1 aligns across 8 bases. Germline CDR1 is MDHEN and CDR2 is SYDVKM. This CDR3 has 12 amino acids. The V and J ends lost 6 bases and 5 bases, in that order; junction bases with no gene match: 3. In DNA, the CDR3 is TGTGCCAGCAGAATACAGGGGGACGAGCAGTACTTC. The encoded protein is CASRIQGDEQYF. Variable domain in full (rest from reference TRBV28 and TRBJ2-7): DVKVTQSSRYLVKRTGEKVFLECVQDMDHENMFWYRQDPGLGLRLIYFSYDVKMKEKGDIPEGYSVSREKKERFSLILESASTNQTSMYLCASRIQGDEQYFGPGTRLTVT.

This clone was seen a single time. V and J are TRBV25-1 and TRBJ1-1; no clear D. This CDR3 has 13 residues. CDR1 and CDR2 from the germline V gene are MGHDK and SYGVNS. The germline V and J ends were trimmed by 8 bases and 1 base, with 11 bases remaining between them. The CDR3: CASSGRENTEAFF. The CDR3 nucleotides are TGTGCCAGCTCTGGGAGGGAGAACACTGAAGCTTTCTTT.

The chain links TRBV11-3 to TRBJ2-5; no firm D call. V was clipped by 2 bases and J by 4 bases, with 8 bases between them. The V gene's germline CDR1 is SGHNT and CDR2 YENEEA. CDR3 length equals 13 residues. DNA of the CDR3: TGTGCCAGCAGCTTATTCCCCCGAGAGACCCAGTACTTC. Translated: CASSLFPRETQYF.

The V call is TRBV25-1, the J call TRBJ2-7; D unclear. V was trimmed by 4 bases and J by 0 bases, leaving 4 bases between them. The CDR3 is made up of 12 amino acids. Germline CDR1 and CDR2: MGHDK and SYGVNS. The CDR3 nucleotides are TGTGCCAGCAGTGCCCCCTCCTACGAGCAGTACTTC. Translation gives CASSAPSYEQYF.

V and J are TRBV9 and TRBJ2-5; no reliable D call. This CDR3 comprises 12 residues. V lost 1 base and J lost 5, with 6 bases in between. Germline V gives CDR1 SGDLS, CDR2 YYNGEE. The CDR3 DNA follows: TGTGCCAGCAGCGTATCCTCGGAGACCCAGTACTTC. Translation: CASSVSSETQYF.

The V gene is TRBV7-2, the J gene TRBJ2-7, with D hard to call. The CDR3 covers 15 residues. V lost 3 bases and J lost 5, with 17 bases in between. Per germline, CDR1 SGHTA and CDR2 FQGNSA. DNA for the CDR3: TGTGCCAGCAGCTTCTCCAGGTACAAGGTCCACGAGCAGTACTTC. Its translation is CASSFSRYKVHEQYF.

The table lists this clone with a few counts. This chain joins TRBV7-9 and TRBJ1-4; 7 bases map to TRBD1. V shed 5 bases, J shed 10 bases, and the junction held 13 bases outside the gene matches. The germline V gene has CDR1 SEHNR and CDR2 FQNEAQ (reference sequence). CDR3 length: 15 residues. CDR3 nucleotides: TGTGCCAGCAGCAATACAGGGGATGGGTTCGGAAAACTGTTTTTT. This translates into CASSNTGDGFGKLFF. The variable domain in full, with the rest retrieved from reference TRBV7-9 and TRBJ1-4, is DTGVSQNPRHKITKRGQNVTFRCDPISEHNRLYWYRQTLGQGPEFLTYFQNEAQLEKSRLLSDRFSAERPKGSFSTLEIQRTEQGDSAMYLCASSNTGDGFGKLFFGSGTQLSVL.

CDR3 coding DNA: TGTGCCAGCAGAGCGACTAGCGGGAGTATCGGGGAGCTGTTTTTT. Translating gives CASRATSGSIGELFF. The rearrangement uses TRBV2 and TRBJ2-2; 12 bases match TRBD2. Trimming at V came to 6 bases and at J to 7 bases, leaving 6 bases not matched to a gene. The CDR3 has 15 residues. Germline V gene data show CDR1 as SNHLY and CDR2 as FYNNEI. Supplemented by reference TRBV2 and TRBJ2-2, the full variable domain reads EPEVTQTPSHQVTQMGQEVILRCVPISNHLYFYWYRQILGQKVEFLVSFYNNEISEKSEIFDDQFSVERPDGSNFTLKIRSTKLEDSAMYFCASRATSGSIGELFFGEGSRLTVL.

This clone was picked up a small number of times. The CDR3 region is CASSEALSRAYEQYF. For the CDR3, the DNA is TGTGCCAGCAGTGAAGCGCTCTCCAGGGCCTACGAGCAGTACTTC. This sequence joins TRBV2 and TRBJ2-7; D perhaps matches TRBD1 (5 bases). There are 15 residues in the CDR3. V was trimmed by 0 bases and J by 2 bases, leaving 11 bases between them. Germline V gene data show CDR1 as SNHLY and CDR2 as FYNNEI. Full variable domain (outside the CDR3, taken from reference TRBV2 and TRBJ2-7): EPEVTQTPSHQVTQMGQEVILRCVPISNHLYFYWYRQILGQKVEFLVSFYNNEISEKSEIFDDQFSVERPDGSNFTLKIRSTKLEDSAMYFCASSEALSRAYEQYFGPGTRLTVT.

The gene calls are TRBV28 and TRBJ2-5, with D tentatively TRBD2 (5 bases). The CDR3 consists of 12 residues. Per germline, CDR1 MDHEN and CDR2 SYDVKM. Trimming pared 3 bases from V and 3 bases from J, leaving 5 bases between. In DNA, the CDR3 is TGTGCCAGCAGTTTGCGGGAAGAGACCCAGTACTTC. This sequence encodes CASSLREETQYF.

The rearrangement joins TRBV5-1 to TRBJ2-5; 10 bases fit TRBD2. The V segment lost 2 bases and the J segment 3 bases; nucleotides outside the gene matches: 4. The germline gives CDR1 SGHRS, CDR2 YFSETQ. The length of the CDR3 is 15 residues. This CDR3 is CASSFLLAGEETQYF. The CDR3 DNA reads as TGCGCCAGCAGCTTTCTCCTAGCGGGAGAAGAGACCCAGTACTTC.

This sequence joins TRBV29-1 and TRBJ2-1; TRBD2 matches 12 bases. Germline V gene data show CDR1 as SQVTM and CDR2 as ANQGSEA. CDR3 size: 13 residues. J was trimmed by 8 bases and V by 6 bases; bases with no gene match: 5. This CDR3 reads CSVLTSGRDEQFF. In DNA, the CDR3 is TGCAGCGTCCTGACTAGCGGGAGAGATGAGCAGTTCTTC.

This chain connects TRBV27 to TRBJ2-7, with D uncertain. Trimming left V 0 bases short and J 3 bases short, with 6 bases between. CDR1 MNHEY and CDR2 SMNVEV come from the germline V gene (reference sequence). There are 13 residues in the CDR3. The CDR3 loop is CASSLSGSYEQYF. CDR3 nucleotides: TGTGCCAGCAGTTTATCGGGCAGCTACGAGCAGTACTTC.

The V and J genes are TRBV29-1 and TRBJ1-3; a possible D gene is TRBD1 (6 bases). Trimming removed 5 bases at V and 2 bases at J, with 13 bases between. This CDR3 region has 14 residues. CDR1 and CDR2 (germline): SQVTM, ANQGSEA. The DNA of the CDR3 is TGCAGCGTTTCGGCAGGGGTTCCTGGAAACACCATATATTTT. Protein sequence: CSVSAGVPGNTIYF.